This TCR beta chain was found in a study of radiation and T cells in renal cell carcinoma. Study-wide results and caveats: Top tumor clonotypes rose in blood 2 weeks post-radiation, then contracted.

Sequencing used immunoSEQ multiplex PCR; TCRdb keeps in-frame clones, though not all of them. In the table there are tens of thousands of clones, roughly 85% of which are singletons. Note on this clone: Its antigen is not known.

Germline V CDR1 and CDR2: SGHRS, YFSETQ. The CDR3 covers 15 residues. Trimming cost V 3 bases and J 0 bases, with 10 bases left between them. Time point meaning: blood 2 weeks post-SBRT. Treatment given: 15 Gy SBRT to primary tumor, nephrectomy 4 weeks later. Blood was sampled at baseline, 2 weeks and 4 weeks after SBRT. Sequencing used blood, obtained from a patient whose treatment included radiotherapy and nephrectomy. This chain connects TRBV5-1 to TRBJ1-3, with D unclear. The sequence was collected from a woman aged 45-60 years with renal cell carcinoma. The CDR3 loop reads CASSSDGSSGNTIYF. The CDR3 nucleotides read TGCGCCAGCAGCTCGGACGGTAGCTCTGGAAACACCATATATTTT.